Reported below is one T cell receptor (beta chain). Its antigen remains unknown. The entry originates in a study of Tregs in tolerant kidney transplant recipients. Study results and limitations: Biological reproducibility was not directly addressed, but technical replication error appeared minimal. Validation in larger populations is needed because few patients were studied. Tregs expanded with activated donor B cells seemed most donor-specific.

The V and J ends lost 0 bases and 1 base respectively, with 6 bases between them. Germline CDR1 GTSNPN, CDR2 SVGIG (reference sequence). The CDR3 covers 13 residues. Data came from immunoSEQ multiplex PCR; TCRdb stores just in-frame clones and leaves some out. The sample shows roughly 250,000 clones, about 80% of them seen only once. Sequenced material: CD4+ T cells from blood. V is TRBV30 and J is TRBJ1-1; the D is unclear. The origin of this receptor is a human donor in good health. CDR3 DNA sequence: TGTGCCTGGAGTGTAGCAGGGAACACTGAAGCTTTCTTT. The encoded protein is CAWSVAGNTEAFF.